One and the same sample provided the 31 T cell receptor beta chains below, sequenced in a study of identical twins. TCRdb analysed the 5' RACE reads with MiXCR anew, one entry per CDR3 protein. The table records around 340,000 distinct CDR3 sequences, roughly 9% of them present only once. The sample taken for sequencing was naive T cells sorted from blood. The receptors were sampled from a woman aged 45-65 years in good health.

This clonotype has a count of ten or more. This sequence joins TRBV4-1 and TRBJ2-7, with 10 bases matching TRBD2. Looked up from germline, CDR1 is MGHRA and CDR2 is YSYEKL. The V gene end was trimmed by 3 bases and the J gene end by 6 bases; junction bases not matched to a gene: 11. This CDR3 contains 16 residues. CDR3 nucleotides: TGCGCCAGCAGCCATACGCTAGCGGGAGTGGTAGGCGAGCAGTACTTC. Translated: CASSHTLAGVVGEQYF.

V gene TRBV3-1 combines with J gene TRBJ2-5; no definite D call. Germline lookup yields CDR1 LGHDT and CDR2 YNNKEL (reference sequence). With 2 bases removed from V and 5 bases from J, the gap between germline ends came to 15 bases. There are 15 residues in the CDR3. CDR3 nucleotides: TGTGCCAGCAGCCAATGGGAACGGCTATCGGAGACCCAGTACTTC. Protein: CASSQWERLSETQYF.

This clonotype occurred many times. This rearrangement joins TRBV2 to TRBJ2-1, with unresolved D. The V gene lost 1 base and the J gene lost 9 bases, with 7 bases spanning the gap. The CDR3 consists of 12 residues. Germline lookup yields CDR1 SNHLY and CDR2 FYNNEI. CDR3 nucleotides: TGTGCCAGCAGTGAAGGCTGGGGTGAGCAGTTCTTC. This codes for CASSEGWGEQFF.

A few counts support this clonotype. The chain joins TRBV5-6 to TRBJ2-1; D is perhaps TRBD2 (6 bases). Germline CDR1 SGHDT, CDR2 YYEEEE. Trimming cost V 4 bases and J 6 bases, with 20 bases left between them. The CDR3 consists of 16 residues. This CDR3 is CASSILGGVTGNEQFF. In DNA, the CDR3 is TGTGCCAGCAGCATCCTCGGGGGAGTAACGGGCAATGAGCAGTTCTTC.

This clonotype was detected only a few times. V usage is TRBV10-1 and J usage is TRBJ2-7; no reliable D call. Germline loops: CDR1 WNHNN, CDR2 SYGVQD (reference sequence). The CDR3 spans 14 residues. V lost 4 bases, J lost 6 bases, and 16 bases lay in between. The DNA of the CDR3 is TGCGCCAGCAGTGTCGGCACGTCCCGTGGCGAGCAGTACTTC. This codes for CASSVGTSRGEQYF.

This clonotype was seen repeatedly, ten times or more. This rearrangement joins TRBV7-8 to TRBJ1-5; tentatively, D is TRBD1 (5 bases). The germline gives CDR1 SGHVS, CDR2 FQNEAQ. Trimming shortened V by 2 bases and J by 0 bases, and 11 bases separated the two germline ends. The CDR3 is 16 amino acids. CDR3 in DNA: TGTGCCAGCAGCTTATTCGGGACGGTTAGCAATCAGCCCCAGCATTTT. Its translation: CASSLFGTVSNQPQHF. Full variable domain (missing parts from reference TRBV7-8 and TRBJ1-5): GAGVSQSPRYKVAKRGQDVALRCDPISGHVSLFWYQQALGQGPEFLTYFQNEAQLDKSGLPSDRFFAERPEGSVSTLKIQRTQQEDSAVYLCASSLFGTVSNQPQHFGDGTRLSIL.

The CDR3 protein is CASKRVNTDTQYF. As DNA, the CDR3 is TGTGCCAGCAAAAGGGTGAACACAGATACGCAGTATTTT. The rearrangement uses TRBV6-2 or TRBV6-3 and TRBJ2-3, with unresolved D. CDR3 length equals 13 residues. CDR1 is MNHEY and CDR2 is SVGEGT in the germline V gene. V was shortened by 7 bases and J by 2 bases, with 10 bases between the two germline ends.

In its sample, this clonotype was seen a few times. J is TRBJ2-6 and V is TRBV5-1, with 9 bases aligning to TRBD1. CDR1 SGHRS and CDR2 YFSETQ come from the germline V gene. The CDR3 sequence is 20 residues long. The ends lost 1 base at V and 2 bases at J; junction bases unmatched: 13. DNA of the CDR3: TGCGCCAGCAGCTTGCCCCTCCGGGGACAGGGTCCTCCTGGGGCCAACGTCCTGACTTTC. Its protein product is CASSLPLRGQGPPGANVLTF.

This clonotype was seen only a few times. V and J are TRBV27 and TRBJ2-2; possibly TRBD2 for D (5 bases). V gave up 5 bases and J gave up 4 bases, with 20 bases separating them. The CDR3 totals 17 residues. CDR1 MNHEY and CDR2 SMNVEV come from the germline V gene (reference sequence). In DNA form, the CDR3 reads TGTGCCAGCAGTGGCCCGAAAGCCAGACTATTCACCGGGGAGCTGTTTTTT. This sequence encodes CASSGPKARLFTGELFF.

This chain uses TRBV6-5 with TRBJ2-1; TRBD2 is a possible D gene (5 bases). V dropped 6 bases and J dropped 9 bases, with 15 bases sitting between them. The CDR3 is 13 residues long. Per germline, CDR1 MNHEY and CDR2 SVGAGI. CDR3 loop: CASSGRSGLEQFF. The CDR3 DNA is TGTGCCAGCAGCGGACGAAGCGGCCTTGAGCAGTTCTTC.

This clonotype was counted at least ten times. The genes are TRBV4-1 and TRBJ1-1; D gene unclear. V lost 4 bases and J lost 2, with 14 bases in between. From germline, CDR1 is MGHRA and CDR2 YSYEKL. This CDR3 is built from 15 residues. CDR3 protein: CASSPNFRGNTEAFF. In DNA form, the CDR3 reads TGCGCCAGCAGCCCGAATTTTCGGGGAAACACTGAAGCTTTCTTT.

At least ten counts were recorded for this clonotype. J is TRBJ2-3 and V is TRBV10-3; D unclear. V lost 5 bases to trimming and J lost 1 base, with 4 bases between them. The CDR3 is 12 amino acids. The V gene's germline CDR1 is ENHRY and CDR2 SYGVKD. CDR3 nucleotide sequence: TGTGCCATCAGTCTCCGCACAGATACGCAGTATTTT. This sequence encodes CAISLRTDTQYF.

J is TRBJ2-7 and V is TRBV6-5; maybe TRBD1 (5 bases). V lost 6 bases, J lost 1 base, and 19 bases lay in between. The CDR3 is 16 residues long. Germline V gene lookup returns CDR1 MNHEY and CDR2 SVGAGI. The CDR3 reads CASSRNTGTLSYEQYF. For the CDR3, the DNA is TGTGCCAGCAGCCGAAATACAGGAACCCTATCCTACGAGCAGTACTTC.

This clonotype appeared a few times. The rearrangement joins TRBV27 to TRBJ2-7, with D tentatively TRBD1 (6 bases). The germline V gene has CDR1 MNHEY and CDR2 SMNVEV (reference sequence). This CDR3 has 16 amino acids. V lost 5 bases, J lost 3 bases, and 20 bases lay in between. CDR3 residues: CASSRDRFVSYYEQYF. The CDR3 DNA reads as TGTGCCAGCAGTAGAGACAGGTTTGTCAGTTACTACGAGCAGTACTTC.

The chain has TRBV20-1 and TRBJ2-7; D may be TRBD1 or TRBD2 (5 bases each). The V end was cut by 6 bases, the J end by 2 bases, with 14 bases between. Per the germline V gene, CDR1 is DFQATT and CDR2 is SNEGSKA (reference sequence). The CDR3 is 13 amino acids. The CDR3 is CSARRDGTYEQYV. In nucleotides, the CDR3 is TGCAGTGCCCGAAGGGACGGCACCTACGAGCAGTACGTC.

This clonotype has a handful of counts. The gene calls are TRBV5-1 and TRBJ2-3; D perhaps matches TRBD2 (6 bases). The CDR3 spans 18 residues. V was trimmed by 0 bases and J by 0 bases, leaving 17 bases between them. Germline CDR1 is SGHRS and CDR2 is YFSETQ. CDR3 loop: CASSLVKAGPSSTDTQYF. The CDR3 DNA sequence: TGCGCCAGCAGCTTGGTAAAGGCGGGACCTTCTAGCACAGATACGCAGTATTTT.

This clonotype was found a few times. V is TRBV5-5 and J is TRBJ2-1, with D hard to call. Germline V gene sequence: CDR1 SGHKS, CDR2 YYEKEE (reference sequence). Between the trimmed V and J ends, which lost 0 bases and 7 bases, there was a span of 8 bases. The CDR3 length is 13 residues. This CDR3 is CASSLVPWNEQFF. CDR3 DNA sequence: TGTGCCAGCAGCTTGGTACCTTGGAATGAGCAGTTCTTC.

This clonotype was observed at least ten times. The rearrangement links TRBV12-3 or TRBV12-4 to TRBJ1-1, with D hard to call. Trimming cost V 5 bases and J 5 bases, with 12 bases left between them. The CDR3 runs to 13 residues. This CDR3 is CASSPTVGTEAFF. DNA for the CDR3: TGTGCCAGCAGTCCCACAGTGGGTACTGAAGCTTTCTTT.

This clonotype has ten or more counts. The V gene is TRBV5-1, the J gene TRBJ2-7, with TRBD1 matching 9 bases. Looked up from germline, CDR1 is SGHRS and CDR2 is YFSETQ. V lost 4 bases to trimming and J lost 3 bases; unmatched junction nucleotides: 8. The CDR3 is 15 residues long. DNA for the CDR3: TGCGCCAGCAGCCCGGGGACAGGGAGGGTCTACGAGCAGTACTTC. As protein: CASSPGTGRVYEQYF. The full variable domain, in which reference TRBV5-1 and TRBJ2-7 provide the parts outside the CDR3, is KAGVTQTPRYLIKTRGQQVTLSCSPISGHRSVSWYQQTPGQGLQFLFEYFSETQRNKGNFPGRFSGRQFSNSRSEMNVSTLELGDSALYLCASSPGTGRVYEQYFGPGTRLTVT.

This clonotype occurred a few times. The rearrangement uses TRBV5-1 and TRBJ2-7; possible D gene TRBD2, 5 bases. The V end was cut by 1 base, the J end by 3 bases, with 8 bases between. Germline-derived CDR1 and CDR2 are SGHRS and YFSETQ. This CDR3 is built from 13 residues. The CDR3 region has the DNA TGCGCCAGCAGCTTGTCCGGGATCTACGAGCAGTACTTC. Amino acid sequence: CASSLSGIYEQYF.

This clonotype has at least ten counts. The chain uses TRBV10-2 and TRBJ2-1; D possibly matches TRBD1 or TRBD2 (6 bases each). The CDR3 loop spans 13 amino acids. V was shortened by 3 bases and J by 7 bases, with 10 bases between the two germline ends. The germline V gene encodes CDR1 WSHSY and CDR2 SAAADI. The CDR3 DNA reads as TGCGCCAGCAGTGATGGGGGGCCTAATGAGCAGTTCTTC. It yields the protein CASSDGGPNEQFF.

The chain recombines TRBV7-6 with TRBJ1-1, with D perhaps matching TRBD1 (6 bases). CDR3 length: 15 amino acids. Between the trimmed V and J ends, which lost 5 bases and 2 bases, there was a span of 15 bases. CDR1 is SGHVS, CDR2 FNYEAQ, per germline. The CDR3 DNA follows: TGTGCCAGCAGCAGCACCACAGGGAGAAACACTGAAGCTTTCTTT. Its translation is CASSSTTGRNTEAFF.

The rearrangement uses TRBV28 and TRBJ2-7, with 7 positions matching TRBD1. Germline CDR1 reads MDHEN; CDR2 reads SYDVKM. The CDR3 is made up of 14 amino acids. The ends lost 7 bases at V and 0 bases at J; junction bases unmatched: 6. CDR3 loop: CASKGTANSYEQYF. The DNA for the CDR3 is TGTGCCAGCAAGGGGACAGCGAACTCCTACGAGCAGTACTTC.

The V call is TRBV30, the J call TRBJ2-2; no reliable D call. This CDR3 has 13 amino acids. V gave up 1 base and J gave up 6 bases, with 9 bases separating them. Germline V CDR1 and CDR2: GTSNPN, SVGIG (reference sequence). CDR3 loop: CAWSAIGAGELFF. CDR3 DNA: TGTGCCTGGAGTGCCATTGGAGCCGGGGAGCTGTTTTTT.

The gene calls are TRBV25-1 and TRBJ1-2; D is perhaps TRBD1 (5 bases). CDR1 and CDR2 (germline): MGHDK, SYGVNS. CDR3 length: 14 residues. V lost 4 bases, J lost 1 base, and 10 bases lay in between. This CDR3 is CASSALGGNYGYTF. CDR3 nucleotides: TGTGCCAGCAGTGCGCTCGGGGGTAACTATGGCTACACCTTC.

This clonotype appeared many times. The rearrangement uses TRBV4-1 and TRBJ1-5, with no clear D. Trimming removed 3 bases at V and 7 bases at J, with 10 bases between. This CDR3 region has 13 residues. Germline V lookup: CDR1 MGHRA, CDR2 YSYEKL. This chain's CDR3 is CASSQGLHQPQHF. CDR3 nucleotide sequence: TGCGCCAGCAGCCAGGGATTGCACCAGCCCCAGCATTTT.

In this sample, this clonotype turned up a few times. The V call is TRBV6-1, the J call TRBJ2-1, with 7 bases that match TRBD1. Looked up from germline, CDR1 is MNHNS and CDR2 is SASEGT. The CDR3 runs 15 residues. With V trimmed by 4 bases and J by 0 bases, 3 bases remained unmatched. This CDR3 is CASSGQGSSYNEQFF. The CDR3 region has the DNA TGTGCCAGCAGTGGACAGGGCAGCTCCTACAATGAGCAGTTCTTC.

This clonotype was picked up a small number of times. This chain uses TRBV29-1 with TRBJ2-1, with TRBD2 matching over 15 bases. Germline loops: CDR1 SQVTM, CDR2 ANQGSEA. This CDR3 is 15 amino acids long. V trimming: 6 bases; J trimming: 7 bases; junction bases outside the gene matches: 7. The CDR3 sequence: CSVKGTSGRWNEQFF. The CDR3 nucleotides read TGCAGCGTCAAAGGGACTAGCGGGAGGTGGAATGAGCAGTTCTTC.

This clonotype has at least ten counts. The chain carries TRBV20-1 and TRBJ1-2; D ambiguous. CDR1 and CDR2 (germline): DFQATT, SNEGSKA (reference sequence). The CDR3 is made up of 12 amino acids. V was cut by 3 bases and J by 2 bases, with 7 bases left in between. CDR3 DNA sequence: TGCAGTGCTAGCACACTCAACTATGGCTACACCTTC. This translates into CSASTLNYGYTF.

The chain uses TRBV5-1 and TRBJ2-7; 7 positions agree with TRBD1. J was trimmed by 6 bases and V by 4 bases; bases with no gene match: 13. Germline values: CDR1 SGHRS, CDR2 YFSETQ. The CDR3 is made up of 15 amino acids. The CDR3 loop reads CASSPFGTVSGEQYV. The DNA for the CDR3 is TGCGCCAGCAGCCCCTTTGGGACAGTATCGGGCGAGCAGTACGTC.

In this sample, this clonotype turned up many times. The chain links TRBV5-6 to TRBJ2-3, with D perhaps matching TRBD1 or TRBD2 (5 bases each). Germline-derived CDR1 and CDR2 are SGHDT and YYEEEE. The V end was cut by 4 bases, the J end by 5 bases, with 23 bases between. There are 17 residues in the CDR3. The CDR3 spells CASSGARRPTWIDTQYF. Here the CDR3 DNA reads TGTGCCAGCAGCGGGGCCCGGAGGCCGACGTGGATAGATACGCAGTATTTT.